This T cell receptor beta chain is drawn from a study of shared clonotypes between healthy human individuals. Sequencing used immunoSEQ multiplex PCR; TCRdb keeps in-frame clones, though not all of them. Here the sample spans 1.4 million to 1.5 million clones, approximately 97% being singletons. Per the germline V gene, CDR1 is SQVTM and CDR2 is ANQGSEA. V shed 7 bases and J 4 bases; nucleotides not matched to a gene: 13. The CDR3 has 15 amino acids. What was sequenced was naive CD4+ T cells sorted from blood. The subset denotes: CD45RA+ positively selected. V and J are TRBV29-1 and TRBJ2-1; 7 nucleotides align to TRBD1. The receptor was isolated from a man in his thirties or forties in good health. CDR3 in DNA: TGCAGCGAAATTTCCCGAGGGGGCGGTTACAATGAGCAGTTCTTC. As protein: CSEISRGGGYNEQFF.